This T cell receptor beta chain came from a study of Graves' ophthalmopathy and Graves' hyperthyroidism. The authors amplified TCR beta CDR3 regions, and they did so from RNA transcripts for repertoire sequencing. First-round RT-PCR employed HTBI primers, with a second-round multiplex PCR after it. MiXCR was run by TCRdb on the multiplex PCR reads, yielding one entry per CDR3 protein. The sample records more than 1,000,000 distinct CDR3 sequences, 35% to 40% being singletons. People with hyperthyroidism were aged 18 to 65 and newly diagnosed, under 2 months' duration. If patients had other autoimmune diseases, uncontrolled infections, pregnancy or lactation, they were excluded. Patients were diagnosed from clinical symptoms, serum thyroxine, TRAb, thyroid ultrasound and orbital computed tomography. Broader study findings: Blood also carried most expanded thyroid clonotypes exceeding 0.001 frequency.

With 4 bases clipped from V and 12 bases from J, the junction kept 12 bases outside the gene matches. Germline V gene sequence: CDR1 SGDLS, CDR2 YYNGEE. This CDR3 is 13 amino acids long. Regarding this clonotype: The antigen remains unidentified.

The receptor comes from an adult man with Graves' hyperthyroidism. The genes are TRBV9 and TRBJ1-2; 7 bases fit TRBD1. Sequenced: peripheral blood or thyroid tissue (not recorded which). The CDR3 loop is CASSPGTVSGNTF. The CDR3 DNA follows: TGTGCCAGCAGCCCAGGGACAGTCTCTGGAAACACCTTC.